Below are 29 T cell receptor beta chains sequenced from a single sample in a study of metastatic and nonmetastatic thyroid tumors. TCRdb re-called clones via MiXCR from the PCR reads. Of around 20,000 clones in the sample, about a fifth were seen once. Prior to thyroid surgery, none of the patients had received any treatment. Material for sequencing was blood. These receptors originate from a female donor with papillary thyroid cancer or a benign thyroid nodule (not recorded which). Some clones in this sample may be carry-over from other donors' samples.

This clone was detected many times. This chain uses TRBV5-1 with TRBJ1-1, with TRBD1 as a possible D gene (6 bases). The CDR3 has 14 residues. With 3 bases removed from V and 1 base from J, the gap between germline ends came to 10 bases. Germline V gene data show CDR1 as SGHRS and CDR2 as YFSETQ. CDR3 nucleotides: TGCGCCAGCAGCTCCCAGGGGAGGAACACTGAAGCTTTCTTT. It translates to CASSSQGRNTEAFF.

This clone was observed many times. This chain connects TRBV19 to TRBJ2-5; 11 bases are a match to TRBD2. Germline lookup yields CDR1 LNHDA and CDR2 SQIVND (reference sequence). The J segment lost 4 bases and the V segment lost 6 bases, leaving 10 bases of the junction unmatched. The CDR3 loop spans 16 amino acids. CDR3 residues: CASSRLLAGARETQYF. The CDR3 DNA follows: TGTGCCAGTAGCCGATTACTAGCGGGAGCACGAGAGACCCAGTACTTC.

This clone was seen many times. V and J are TRBV20-1 and TRBJ2-2; D might be TRBD2 (5 bases). From germline, CDR1 is DFQATT and CDR2 SNEGSKA (reference sequence). The V gene lost 1 base and the J gene lost 4 bases, with 13 bases spanning the gap. CDR3 length: 15 amino acids. DNA for the CDR3: TGCAGTGCTAGAGGAAAGGTGGCGGGCACCGGGGAGCTGTTTTTT. It yields the protein CSARGKVAGTGELFF.

This clone was detected a few times. A much larger clone sits a single nucleotide away, making a read error possible. The rearrangement joins TRBV20-1 to TRBJ2-7; 7 bases agree with TRBD1. The CDR3 extends over 15 amino acids. Germline CDR1 reads DFQATT; CDR2 reads SNEGSKA (reference sequence). The junction had 11 bases not matched to a gene; V was cut back by 0 bases and J by 6 bases. CDR3 DNA: TGCAGTGCTAGAGATCCCGGGACAGAGGGCGGCGAGCAGTACTTC. Translated: CSARDPGTEGGEQYF.

Sample share makes this clone medium-sized. V usage is TRBV6-1 and J usage is TRBJ2-7, with 12 bases matching TRBD1. The length of the CDR3 is 16 residues. Per the germline V gene, CDR1 is MNHNS and CDR2 is SASEGT. The V segment lost 4 bases and the J segment 7 bases; nucleotides outside the gene matches: 11. The DNA of the CDR3 is TGTGCCAGCAGTGTAAGTTACGGGACAGGGGGCTATGAGCAGTACTTC. This codes for CASSVSYGTGGYEQYF.

In its sample, this clone was seen many times. V gene TRBV3-1 combines with J gene TRBJ1-2; possible D gene TRBD1, 6 bases. The CDR3 contains 13 residues. In germline, CDR1 is LGHDT, CDR2 YNNKEL (reference sequence). V shed 3 bases and J shed 8 bases, with 13 bases lying between them. CDR3 in amino acids: CASSQLSGVGYTF. DNA of the CDR3: TGTGCCAGCAGCCAGTTATCAGGGGTCGGCTACACCTTC.

This clone occurred many times. Written as DNA, the CDR3 is TGTGCCAGCAGCGTAGCTGCTTACGACAGGTCACCCCTCCACTTT. It yields the protein CASSVAAYDRSPLHF. The chain employs TRBV9 and TRBJ1-6; D is possibly TRBD1 (6 bases). Trimming took off 0 bases at V and 10 bases at J, with 14 bases between the two ends. This CDR3 comprises 15 residues. Per the germline V gene, CDR1 is SGDLS and CDR2 is YYNGEE.

This clone was counted at least ten times. The V call is TRBV7-3, the J call TRBJ2-1; D possibly corresponds to TRBD2 (6 bases). Trimming removed 0 bases at V and 0 bases at J, with 24 bases between. CDR1 is SGHTA and CDR2 is FQGTGA in the germline V gene. This CDR3 has 21 residues. DNA for the CDR3: TGTGCCAGCAGCTTAACCTACTTCGCGGGGCATAGCGGCGACTCCTACAATGAGCAGTTCTTC. Protein product: CASSLTYFAGHSGDSYNEQFF.

The chain recombines TRBV29-1 with TRBJ2-7, with no clear D. CDR1 SQVTM and CDR2 ANQGSEA come from the germline V gene. This CDR3 is 12 amino acids long. Trimming pared 6 bases from V and 1 base from J, leaving 10 bases between. CDR3 protein: CSVWTESYEQYF. The DNA of the CDR3 is TGCAGCGTCTGGACGGAATCCTACGAGCAGTACTTC.

This clone was recorded many times. J is TRBJ2-3 and V is TRBV20-1; 12 bases agree with TRBD2. The length of the CDR3 is 17 residues. Losses at the gene ends were 4 bases for V and 2 bases for J; bases not matched to a gene: 10. Germline V gives CDR1 DFQATT, CDR2 SNEGSKA (reference sequence). CDR3 region: CSATLGTSGQNTDTQYF. CDR3 sequence (DNA): TGCAGTGCTACCTTAGGGACTAGCGGGCAGAACACAGATACGCAGTATTTT.

This clone was counted at least ten times. The V and J genes are TRBV20-1 and TRBJ1-4; D gene ambiguous. The CDR3 has 13 amino acids. V lost 0 bases, J lost 4 bases, and 6 bases lay in between. Germline assignment: CDR1 DFQATT and CDR2 SNEGSKA (reference sequence). The CDR3 sequence is CSAREAGNEKLFF. CDR3 nucleotide sequence: TGCAGTGCTAGAGAGGCTGGTAATGAAAAACTGTTTTTT.

This clone was detected ten times or more. V usage is TRBV5-1 and J usage is TRBJ1-1; 9 bases map to TRBD1. CDR3 length: 15 residues. Germline trimming cut 4 bases from V and 1 base from J; bases unmatched to any gene: 5. Germline CDR1 is SGHRS and CDR2 is YFSETQ. The DNA of the CDR3 is TGCGCCAGCAGCCTACAGGGGGCCACGAACACTGAAGCTTTCTTT. This translates into CASSLQGATNTEAFF.

This clone came up a few times. This rearrangement joins TRBV4-2 to TRBJ2-5; D call uncertain. The germline V and J ends were trimmed by 0 bases and 4 bases, with 12 bases remaining between them. The CDR3 is 15 residues long. Germline V gene lookup returns CDR1 LGHNA and CDR2 YNFKEQ. The CDR3 region has the DNA TGTGCCAGCAGCCAAGATGGCGGAAGTACAGAGACCCAGTACTTC. Translating gives CASSQDGGSTETQYF.

This clone has ten or more counts. The chain couples TRBV2 to TRBJ2-3, with TRBD2 matching 7 bases. Germline values: CDR1 SNHLY, CDR2 FYNNEI. The CDR3 runs 14 residues. V gave up 10 bases and J gave up 3 bases; unmatched junction bases: 10. CDR3 region: CATQPGTTTDTQYF. The CDR3, as DNA: TGTGCCACCCAGCCTGGGACTACGACAGATACGCAGTATTTT.

The gene calls are TRBV24-1 and TRBJ2-5; D remains ambiguous. The CDR3 contains 16 residues. Trimming removed 4 bases at V and 0 bases at J, with 14 bases between. Germline lookup yields CDR1 KGHDR and CDR2 SFDVKD. The CDR3, as DNA: TGTGCCACCAGTGAGCTGGGCACAGTGTACCAAGAGACCCAGTACTTC. The encoded protein is CATSELGTVYQETQYF.

For this clone: A much larger clone differs by one base, so this may be a read error. Other DNA sequences in the same sample also yield this CDR3. The chain carries TRBV13 and TRBJ2-1; D is unresolved. CDR1 and CDR2 from the germline V gene are PRHDT and FYEKMQ (reference sequence). The V gene lost 3 bases and the J gene lost 3 bases, with 6 bases spanning the gap. This CDR3 is built from 13 residues. The CDR3 sequence: CASSFGSYNEQFF. The CDR3 nucleotides are TGTGCCAGCAGCTTCGGTAGCTACAATGAGCAGTTCTTC.

This clone came up many times. This chain connects TRBV18 to TRBJ1-6; D perhaps matches TRBD1 (6 bases). Germline CDR1 reads KGHSH; CDR2 reads LQKENI. This CDR3 is 14 amino acids long. Deletions cut 3 bases from V and 7 bases from J, with 10 bases between. The CDR3: CASSPGQRNSPLHF. CDR3 nucleotides: TGTGCCAGCTCACCGGGACAAAGGAATTCACCCCTCCACTTT.

This clone was counted at least ten times. This sequence joins TRBV20-1 and TRBJ2-7, with TRBD2 matching 10 bases. There are 15 residues in the CDR3. CDR1 DFQATT and CDR2 SNEGSKA come from the germline V gene (reference sequence). The ends lost 2 bases at V and 0 bases at J; junction bases unmatched: 4. CDR3 sequence: CSARQLAGLSYEQYF. In nucleotides, the CDR3 is TGCAGTGCTAGACAACTAGCGGGACTCTCCTACGAGCAGTACTTC.

This clone was recorded at least ten times. V and J are TRBV29-1 and TRBJ1-1, with D perhaps TRBD1 (6 bases). In germline, CDR1 is SQVTM, CDR2 ANQGSEA. CDR3 length: 13 residues. Trimming pared 0 bases from V and 7 bases from J, leaving 12 bases between. CDR3 DNA sequence: TGCAGCGTTGAAGATAAGAAGGGACATGAAGCTTTCTTT. Its protein product is CSVEDKKGHEAFF.

This clone was seen a few times. Mismatch with germline at one junction end may stem from a read error. J is TRBJ2-7 and V is TRBV12-3 or TRBV12-4; D is uncertain. The CDR3 has 11 residues. As DNA, the CDR3 is TGTGCCAGCAGTATAGCCTACGAGAAGTACTTC. Residues: CASSIAYEKYF.

This clone was recorded many times. This chain uses TRBV11-2 with TRBJ1-4; D is unresolved. The germline V gene encodes CDR1 SGHAT and CDR2 FQNNGV. Trimming removed 2 bases from V and 6 bases from J, with 13 bases in between. The CDR3 is 15 amino acids. CDR3 DNA sequence: TGTGCCAGCAGCTTAAATTCGCCCAGAGATGAAAAACTGTTTTTT. Protein sequence: CASSLNSPRDEKLFF.

This clone was picked up many times. This chain links TRBV12-3 or TRBV12-4 with TRBJ1-5; D is uncertain. The CDR3 covers 15 residues. The V and J ends lost 1 base and 4 bases respectively, with 11 bases between them. The CDR3 loop reads CASSLGGYGNQPQHF. The CDR3 nucleotides are TGTGCCAGCAGTTTAGGGGGATATGGGAATCAGCCCCAGCATTTT.

The chain employs TRBV3-1 and TRBJ2-7; D is tentatively TRBD1 or TRBD2 (5 bases each). The length of the CDR3 is 13 residues. The germline CDR1 and CDR2 sequences are LGHDT and YNNKEL (reference sequence). With 4 bases removed from V and 3 bases from J, the gap between germline ends came to 10 bases. CDR3 nucleotide sequence: TGTGCCAGCAGCCCGAGGGGTAGCTACGAGCAGTACTTC. It yields the protein CASSPRGSYEQYF.

This clone has a handful of counts. The junction differs from germline at one of its ends, possibly a read error. The chain carries TRBV19 and TRBJ1-2; 7 positions match TRBD1. Germline assignment: CDR1 LNHDA and CDR2 SQIVND (reference sequence). The CDR3 extends over 12 amino acids. The CDR3 loop is CASSIVTGNYTF. The CDR3 DNA reads as TGTGCCAGTAGCATAGTGACAGGGAACTACACCTTC.

The table lists this clone with many counts. The V and J genes are TRBV7-6 and TRBJ2-5, with D possibly matching TRBD2 (6 bases). Trimming took off 1 base at V and 4 bases at J, with 7 bases between the two ends. There are 13 residues in the CDR3. Germline CDR1 reads SGHVS; CDR2 reads FNYEAQ. The CDR3 here is CASSLGEAETQYF. The CDR3 bases are TGTGCCAGCAGCTTAGGGGAGGCAGAGACCCAGTACTTC. Together with reference TRBV7-6 and TRBJ2-5, the CDR3 gives the full variable domain: GAGVSQSPRYKVTKRGQDVALRCDPISGHVSLYWYRQALGQGPEFLTYFNYEAQQDKSGLPNDRFSAERPEGSISTLTIQRTEQRDSAMYRCASSLGEAETQYFGPGTRLLVL.

This clone has a handful of counts. A read error may produce the germline difference seen at one junction end. The chain employs TRBV6-5 and TRBJ2-7; the match to TRBD2 covers 8 bases. Germline CDR1 and CDR2: MNHEY and SVGAGI. CDR3 length: 14 amino acids. The DNA for the CDR3 is TGTGCCAGCATTTACGGGGGGGTCCCAGAGAAGCAGTACTTC. Protein product: CASIYGGVPEKQYF.

A note on this clone: This could be a read error, since a much larger clone is one nucleotide away. The V call is TRBV7-6, the J call TRBJ2-3; D is perhaps TRBD1 or TRBD2 (5 bases each). The CDR3 has 11 residues. The V end was cut by 11 bases, the J end by 3 bases, with 9 bases between. CDR1 and CDR2 from the germline V gene are SGHVS and FNYEAQ. CDR3 sequence reads: CAAWGTDTQYF. Written as DNA, the CDR3 is TGTGCCGCATGGGGGACAGATACGCAGTATTTT.

There are many counts of this clone. The CDR3 DNA sequence: TGCAGTGCTAGAGATAGCGGCGGCCGTAGGAATGAGCAGTTCTTC. This codes for CSARDSGGRRNEQFF. The chain is built from TRBV20-1 and TRBJ2-1; maybe TRBD2 (6 bases). Germline assignment: CDR1 DFQATT and CDR2 SNEGSKA (reference sequence). The CDR3 loop spans 15 amino acids. Trimming removed 0 bases at V and 7 bases at J, with 16 bases between.

This clone was counted at least ten times. The V and J genes are TRBV11-2 and TRBJ2-1; D may be TRBD1 or TRBD2 (6 bases each). Germline V lookup: CDR1 SGHAT, CDR2 FQNNGV. Trimming pared 2 bases from V and 5 bases from J, leaving 16 bases between. The CDR3 covers 16 residues. CDR3 sequence: CASSLHWGAINNEQFF. Written as DNA, the CDR3 is TGTGCCAGCAGCTTACATTGGGGGGCAATAAACAATGAGCAGTTCTTC.